A selection of T cell receptor beta chains follows, all from one sample in a study of a mutant IDH1 vaccine in newly diagnosed glioma. The table came from immunoSEQ multiplex PCR; TCRdb's copy has only in-frame clones and leaves some out. The sample gives 90,000 to 100,000 clones, roughly 91% of which show up once; roughly 0.74% is in the top ten. No antigen is known for these receptors. Sequencing used PBMCs, obtained from a glioma patient whose treatment included an IDH1 peptide vaccine. These receptors came from a woman aged 45-60 years with glioma. Each CDR3 is given with its conserved first and last residue. Each record gives: V gene, J gene, clone size, CDR3 length, D gene, CDR3 protein, CDR3 DNA. D genes are given only for firm matches. The size of a clone is reported for some rows only, either as once, few or many, or as a class for expanded clones.

>TRBV5-4|TRBJ2-7|.|12|.
CASSLEGNEQYF
TGTGCCAGCAGCTTGGAGGGGAACGAGCAGTACTTC
>TRBV12-5|TRBJ1-1|.|13|TRBD1
CASGLGRGAEAFF
TGTGCTAGTGGTTTGGGCAGGGGGGCTGAAGCTTTCTTT
>TRBV30|TRBJ1-2|.|16|.
CAWRESREIPFYGYTF
TGTGCCTGGAGGGAGAGCAGGGAGATCCCGTTCTATGGCTACACCTTC
>TRBV4-1|TRBJ1-2|few|15|TRBD1
CASSLHTGDNYGYTF
TGCGCCAGCAGCCTCCACACAGGGGATAACTATGGCTACACCTTC
>TRBV6-5|TRBJ1-2|.|14|.
CASSQGGSGYGYTF
TGTGCCAGCAGCCAAGGAGGATCCGGCTATGGCTACACCTTC
>TRBV28|TRBJ1-5|.|16|TRBD1
CASSLLDRVFHQPQHF
TGTGCCAGCAGTCTCTTGGACAGGGTGTTCCATCAGCCCCAGCATTTT
>TRBV11-2|TRBJ2-3|.|17|TRBD1
CASSPGTGGSSTDTQYF
TGTGCCAGCAGCCCCGGGACAGGGGGGTCTAGCACAGATACGCAGTATTTT
>TRBV30|TRBJ1-5|.|15|.
CAWSIGGPGNQPQHF
TGTGCCTGGAGTATCGGGGGGCCCGGCAATCAGCCCCAGCATTTT
>TRBV9|TRBJ1-1|.|14|.
CASSPAGMNTEAFF
TGTGCCAGCAGCCCAGCAGGCATGAACACTGAAGCTTTCTTT
>TRBV20-1|TRBJ1-1|few|11|TRBD1
CSARRGREAFF
TGCAGTGCTAGAAGGGGGCGGGAAGCTTTCTTT
>TRBV5-1|TRBJ2-5|few|16|.
CASSSSPRDGQETQYF
TGCGCCAGCAGCTCCTCACCCCGGGACGGCCAAGAGACCCAGTACTTC
>TRBV2|TRBJ2-7|.|14|.
CASSAGHVSYEQYF
TGTGCCAGCAGCGCCGGGCATGTCTCCTACGAGCAGTACTTC
>TRBV9|TRBJ2-1|.|15|TRBD2
CASSVGLAVYNEQFF
TGTGCCAGCAGCGTAGGACTAGCGGTTTACAATGAGCAGTTCTTC
>TRBV28|TRBJ1-3|.|14|.
CASTRQYSGNTIYF
TGTGCCAGCACCAGACAATACTCTGGAAACACCATATATTTT